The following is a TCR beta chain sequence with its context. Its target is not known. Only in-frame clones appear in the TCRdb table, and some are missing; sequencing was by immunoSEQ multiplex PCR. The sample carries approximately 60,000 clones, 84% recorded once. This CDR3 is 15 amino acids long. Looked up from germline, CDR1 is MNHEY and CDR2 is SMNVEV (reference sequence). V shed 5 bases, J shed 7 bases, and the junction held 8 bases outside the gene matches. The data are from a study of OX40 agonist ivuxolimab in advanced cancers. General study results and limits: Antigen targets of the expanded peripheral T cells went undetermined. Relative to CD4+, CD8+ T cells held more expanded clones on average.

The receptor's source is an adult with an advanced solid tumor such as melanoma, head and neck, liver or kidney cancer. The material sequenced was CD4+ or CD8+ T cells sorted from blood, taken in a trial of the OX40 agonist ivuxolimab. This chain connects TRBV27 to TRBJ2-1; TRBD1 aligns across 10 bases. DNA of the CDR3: TGTGCCAGCAGTCGGGACAGGGGAAGGACAAATGAGCAGTTCTTC. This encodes CASSRDRGRTNEQFF.